This TCR beta chain was obtained from a study of chemoradiotherapy in HPV16-positive cancers (dated by TCRdb to 2022 to 2024). At the level of the whole study: Candidate HPV-specific T-cell clones and common TCR motifs were defined through functional T-cell assays on cells from a couple of HPV16-positive patients. TCR repertoires from 86 patients with HPV-related cancers were then used to track the candidate HPV-specific TCRs and motifs. The study asked whether T-cell immunity against the HPV oncoproteins E6 and E7 changes during chemoradiotherapy and whether it affects survival. Study-wide findings and limitations: The functional definition of HPV-specific T cells was derived from only a couple of HPV16-positive patients, and the survival association was reported for HPV16-positive patients. Among HPV16-positive patients, expansion of HPV-responsive T cells during chemoradiotherapy was associated with better recurrence-free survival. Expansion of candidate HPV-specific clones and E7-related TCR motifs was observed in the tumor microenvironment during treatment, whereas no such expansion was observed for non-HPV-specific T cells.

On this clone itself: The antigen this receptor binds is unknown. No base qualities exist here, and no much larger clone lies one base off it.

Including the terminal cysteine and phenylalanine, the CDR3 comprises 15 residues. Only the CDR3 portion is preserved as DNA: 45 bases, with reading frame beginning at the first base. CDR1 and CDR2 are drawn from the germline V gene: SGHDN, FVKESK. V is pared back by 4 bases and J by 8 bases, with 15 bases lying between the germline termini. Library preparation used the immunoSEQ multiplex PCR assay. Not all clones reach the TCRdb copy of this immuneACCESS table, which keeps in-frame sequences only. Checked studies attribute under half of the gap to unresolved V genes and leave the rest unexplained. The table for this sample lists under 70,000 clones; about 88% of them were counted only once. The top ten clones comprise roughly 3.4% of the sample. Repertoires were sampled repeatedly over the course of chemoradiotherapy so that clonal expansion in the tumor microenvironment could be followed.

The chain was built from TRBV14 and TRBJ1-6; a tentative D match to TRBD1 spans 6 bases. The sequencing used blood, collected from a patient who underwent chemoradiotherapy. This TCR came from a human donor with HPV-associated anogenital cancer. The nucleotide sequence is given as TGTGCCAGCAGCCGCCAGGGGCCACAAGATTCACCCCTCCACTTT. It is translated as CASSRQGPQDSPLHF.